This T cell receptor (beta chain) appears in the sequencing data of a study of blood T cell repertoires in COVID-19. In the study overall: Samples representing acute and convalescent COVID-19 were sourced from the United States, Italy and Spain. T cells, B-cell-depleted T cells, or PBMCs provided the cDNA or gDNA that served as material.

The CDR3 has 13 amino acids. Per the germline V gene, CDR1 is MNHEY and CDR2 is SVGEGT. V dropped 7 bases and J dropped 5 bases, with 11 bases sitting between them. Enrolment of Seattle patients took place during active infection, and they were followed longitudinally. Authors' data handling: Nucleated cell number was recorded as an estimate derived from reference gene primer amplification. Here immunoSEQ multiplex PCR was the method, and the copy in TCRdb shows in-frame clones only, minus some. V, J and clone size were drawn from that table, and D and trimming were deduced from the DNA. The sample holds 450,000 or so clones, about 88% seen once.

V is TRBV6-2 or TRBV6-3 and J is TRBJ2-2; D gene uncertain. The sample comprised peripheral blood. The TCR originated in a woman aged 40 to 49 with COVID-19, enrolled during active disease. The CDR3 bases are TGTGCCAGCACCCCATCGGAGACCGGGGAGCTGTTTTTT. Translating it yields CASTPSETGELFF.